This passage covers 2 T cell receptor beta chains from one sample sequenced in a study of OX40 agonist ivuxolimab in advanced cancers. Data came from immunoSEQ multiplex PCR; TCRdb stores just in-frame clones and leaves some out. The repertoire holds 65,000 to 80,000 clones, under 85% seen once, with about 0.51% in the top ten. The input for sequencing was CD4+ or CD8+ T cells sorted from blood, taken in a trial of the OX40 agonist ivuxolimab. These receptors were collected from an adult with an advanced solid tumor such as melanoma, head and neck, liver or kidney cancer.

The chain joins TRBV4-1 to TRBJ1-4, with 8 bases that match TRBD1. The CDR3 loop spans 15 amino acids. V dropped 4 bases and J dropped 4; count of bases not matched to a gene: 5. CDR1 and CDR2 from the germline V gene are MGHRA and YSYEKL. CDR3 protein: CASSRGQGGNEKLFF. For the CDR3, the DNA is TGCGCCAGCAGCCGCGGACAGGGTGGTAATGAAAAACTGTTTTTT.

The V call is TRBV5-1, the J call TRBJ2-3; D perhaps matches TRBD2 (6 bases). With 9 bases removed from V and 4 bases from J, the gap between germline ends came to 24 bases. Germline V gene lookup returns CDR1 SGHRS and CDR2 YFSETQ. The CDR3 covers 16 residues. For the CDR3, the DNA is TGCGCCACCAGAACAGCAAGCGGGTCCGGCGCAGATACGCAGTATTTT. Its translation: CATRTASGSGADTQYF.